This T cell receptor (beta chain) was recorded in a study of immune characterization of retroperitoneal liposarcoma. TCRdb reprocessed the PCR reads with MiXCR, giving one entry per CDR3 protein. The sample holds some 8,200 distinct CDR3 sequences, about 41% seen once. The CDR3 covers 15 residues. Unmatched junction bases numbered 12, after V lost 0 bases and J lost 13 bases. Sequenced material: tumor tissue. The chain uses TRBV23-1 and TRBJ2-4; 7 positions match TRBD2. TRBV23-1 is given ORF status, its function remaining uncertain. The TCR sequence derives from a male donor with retroperitoneal liposarcoma. As DNA, the CDR3 is TGCGCCAGCAGTCAATCGGCGGGGGAAAACAATGAGCAGTACTTC. Protein sequence: CASSQSAGENNEQYF.